The entry that follows covers one T cell receptor (beta chain) sequence. The source of the sample is a study of multiple sclerosis patients with progressive multifocal leukoencephalopathy. Sequencing used immunoSEQ multiplex PCR; TCRdb keeps in-frame clones, though not all of them. The sample has more than 30,000 clones; more than 85% are singletons. The time point denotes: before natalizumab initiation. The specimen sequenced was PBMCs. This TCR was sampled from a man younger than 40 with multiple sclerosis.

The CDR3 DNA is TGTGCCAGCAGTTGGCAAACTGAAGCTTTCTTT. Protein product: CASSWQTEAFF. The chain combines TRBV5-4 with TRBJ1-1; the D is unclear. The CDR3 has 11 residues. V lost 5 bases, J lost 5 bases, and 7 bases lay in between. Germline-derived CDR1 and CDR2 are SGHNT and YYREEE (reference sequence). The whole variable domain, filled in from reference TRBV5-4 and TRBJ1-1, reads ETGVTQSPTHLIKTRGQQVTLRCSSQSGHNTVSWYQQALGQGPQFIFQYYREEENGRGNFPPRFSGLQFPNYSSELNVNALELDDSALYLCASSWQTEAFFGQGTRLTVV.